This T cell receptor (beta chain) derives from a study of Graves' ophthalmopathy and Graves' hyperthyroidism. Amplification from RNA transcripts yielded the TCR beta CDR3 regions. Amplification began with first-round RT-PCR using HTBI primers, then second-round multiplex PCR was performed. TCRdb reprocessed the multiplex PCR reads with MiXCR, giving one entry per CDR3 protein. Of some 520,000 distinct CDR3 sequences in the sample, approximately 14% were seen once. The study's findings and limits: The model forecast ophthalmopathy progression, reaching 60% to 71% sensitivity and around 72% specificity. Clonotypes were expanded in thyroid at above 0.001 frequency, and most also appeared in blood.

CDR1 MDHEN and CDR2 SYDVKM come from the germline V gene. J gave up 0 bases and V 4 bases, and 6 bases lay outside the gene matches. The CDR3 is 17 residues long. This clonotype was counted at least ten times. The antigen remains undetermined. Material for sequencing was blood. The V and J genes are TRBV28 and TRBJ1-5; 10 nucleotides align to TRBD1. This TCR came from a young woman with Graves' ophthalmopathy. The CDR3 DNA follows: TGTGCCAGCAGTTATGGGACAGGGGCGAGTAGCAATCAGCCCCAGCATTTT. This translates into CASSYGTGASSNQPQHF.